This TCR beta chain emerged from a study of T cell responses to AZD1222 COVID-19 vaccine. Study findings and constraints: Across the whole spike, CD4 TCRs peaked at regions 160-218 and 743-854. Compared with day 0, the breadth and depth of the Spike-specific TCR repertoire rose significantly after two doses of AZD1222.

Germline CDR1 and CDR2: SGDLS and YYNGEE. This CDR3 is built from 14 residues. V was pared by 4 bases and J by 9 bases, with 17 bases between. Sequenced by immunoSEQ multiplex PCR; TCRdb stores in-frame clones only, minus some. This sample has 90,000 to 150,000 clones; 92% occur once, and the top ten carry around 8.2%. Note on this clone: Its target is unknown.

This TCR came from an adult who received the AZD1222 COVID-19 vaccine. This chain connects TRBV9 to TRBJ2-1, with D tentatively TRBD2 (6 bases). The source was peripheral blood, collected 28 days after the second AZD1222 dose. The CDR3 DNA sequence: TGTGCCAGCAGCCCGCGAATGACTAGAAGTGAGCAGTTCTTC. Its translation: CASSPRMTRSEQFF.